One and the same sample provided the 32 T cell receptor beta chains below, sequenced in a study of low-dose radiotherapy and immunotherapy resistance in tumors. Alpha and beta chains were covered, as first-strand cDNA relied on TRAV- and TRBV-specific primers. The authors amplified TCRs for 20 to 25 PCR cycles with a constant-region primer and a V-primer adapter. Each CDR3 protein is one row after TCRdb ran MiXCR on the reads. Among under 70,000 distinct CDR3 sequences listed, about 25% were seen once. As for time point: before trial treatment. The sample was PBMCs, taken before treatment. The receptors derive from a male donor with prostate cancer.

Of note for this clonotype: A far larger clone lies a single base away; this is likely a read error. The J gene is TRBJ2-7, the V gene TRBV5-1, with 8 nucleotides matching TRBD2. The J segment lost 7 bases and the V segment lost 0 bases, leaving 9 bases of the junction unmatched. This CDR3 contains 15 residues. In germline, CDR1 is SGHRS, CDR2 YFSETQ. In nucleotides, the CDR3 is TGCGCCAGCAGCTTGGACAGCGGGGGTTACAATGAGCAGTACTTC. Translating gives CASSLDSGGYNEQYF.

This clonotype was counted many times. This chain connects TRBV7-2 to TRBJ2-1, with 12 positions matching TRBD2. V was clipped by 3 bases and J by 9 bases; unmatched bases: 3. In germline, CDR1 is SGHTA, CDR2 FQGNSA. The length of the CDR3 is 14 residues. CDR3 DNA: TGTGCCAGCAGCTTGCTAGCGGGAGGGCCTGAGCAGTTCTTC. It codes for CASSLLAGGPEQFF.

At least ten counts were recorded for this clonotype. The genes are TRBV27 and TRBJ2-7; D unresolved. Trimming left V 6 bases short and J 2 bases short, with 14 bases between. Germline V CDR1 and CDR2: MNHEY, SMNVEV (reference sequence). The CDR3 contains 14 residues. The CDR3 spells CASRLPGPPYEQYF. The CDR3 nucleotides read TGTGCCAGCAGACTTCCCGGGCCCCCCTACGAGCAGTACTTC.

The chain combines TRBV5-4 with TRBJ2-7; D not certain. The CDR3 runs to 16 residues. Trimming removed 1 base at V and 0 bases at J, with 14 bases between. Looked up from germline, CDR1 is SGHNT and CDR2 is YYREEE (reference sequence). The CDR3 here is CASSLSSAASSYEQYF. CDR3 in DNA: TGTGCCAGCAGCTTGTCTTCGGCGGCGAGCTCCTACGAGCAGTACTTC.

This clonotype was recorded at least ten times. This CDR3 is CASSTRQGGRTGELFF. The DNA for the CDR3 is TGTGCCAGCAGCACCCGACAGGGGGGTCGGACCGGGGAGCTGTTTTTT. This chain uses TRBV13 with TRBJ2-2, with TRBD1 identical over 9 bases. V was pared by 5 bases and J by 5 bases, with 9 bases of the junction left unmatched. The CDR3 has 16 amino acids. Germline assignment: CDR1 PRHDT and CDR2 FYEKMQ (reference sequence).

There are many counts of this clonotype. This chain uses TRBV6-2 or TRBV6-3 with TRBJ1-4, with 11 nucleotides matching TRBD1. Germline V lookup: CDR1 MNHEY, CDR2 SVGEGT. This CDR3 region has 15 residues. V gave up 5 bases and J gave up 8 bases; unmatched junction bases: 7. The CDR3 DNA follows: TGTGCCAGCAGTACACTCGGGACAGGGGGGGAAAAACTGTTTTTT. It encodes CASSTLGTGGEKLFF.

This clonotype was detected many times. The CDR3 loop is CASRHYRSHYNEQFF. CDR3 nucleotides: TGTGCCAGCAGACACTACAGGTCCCACTACAATGAGCAGTTCTTC. This sequence joins TRBV6-9 and TRBJ2-1, with D tentatively TRBD1 (5 bases). From germline, CDR1 is MNHGY and CDR2 SVAAGI. This CDR3 contains 15 residues. V lost 6 bases and J lost 3, with 15 bases in between.

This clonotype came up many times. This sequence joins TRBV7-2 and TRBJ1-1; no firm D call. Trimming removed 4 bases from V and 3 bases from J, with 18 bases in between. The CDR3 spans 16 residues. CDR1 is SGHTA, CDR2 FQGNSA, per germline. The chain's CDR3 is CASSSGLVGWYTEAFF. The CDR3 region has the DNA TGTGCCAGCAGCTCCGGACTGGTAGGGTGGTACACTGAAGCTTTCTTT.

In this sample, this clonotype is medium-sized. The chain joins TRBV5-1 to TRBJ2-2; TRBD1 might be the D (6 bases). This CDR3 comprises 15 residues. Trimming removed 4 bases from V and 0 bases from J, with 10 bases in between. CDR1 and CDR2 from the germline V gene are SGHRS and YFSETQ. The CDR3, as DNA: TGCGCCAGCAGCACCACAGGGTCGAACACCGGGGAGCTGTTTTTT. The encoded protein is CASSTTGSNTGELFF.

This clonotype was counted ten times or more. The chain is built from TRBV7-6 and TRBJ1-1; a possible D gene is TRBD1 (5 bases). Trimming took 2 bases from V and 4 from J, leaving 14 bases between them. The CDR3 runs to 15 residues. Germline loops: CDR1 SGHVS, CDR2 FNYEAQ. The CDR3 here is CASSLKVGVGTEAFF. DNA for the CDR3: TGTGCCAGCAGCTTAAAAGTAGGGGTGGGCACTGAAGCTTTCTTT.

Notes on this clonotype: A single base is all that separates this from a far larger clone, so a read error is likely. CDR3 DNA: TGTGCCGGCAAACGAGGTGGGGGGACAGGGTTCTCTGGGGCCAACGTCCTGACTTTC. Its translation is CAGKRGGGTGFSGANVLTF. The rearrangement uses TRBV6-1 and TRBJ2-6; 9 bases line up with TRBD1. This CDR3 spans 19 amino acids. The germline V gene has CDR1 MNHNS and CDR2 SASEGT. With V trimmed by 11 bases and J by 0 bases, 17 bases remained unmatched.

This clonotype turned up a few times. CDR3 coding DNA: TGCGCCAGCAAGCTAGCGGGGGGGATCTCCTACGAGCAGTACTTC. Its protein is CASKLAGGISYEQYF. The rearrangement links TRBV5-1 to TRBJ2-7, with TRBD2 identical over 12 bases. Germline lookup yields CDR1 SGHRS and CDR2 YFSETQ. The CDR3 consists of 15 residues. V lost 6 bases to trimming and J lost 0 bases; unmatched junction nucleotides: 4.

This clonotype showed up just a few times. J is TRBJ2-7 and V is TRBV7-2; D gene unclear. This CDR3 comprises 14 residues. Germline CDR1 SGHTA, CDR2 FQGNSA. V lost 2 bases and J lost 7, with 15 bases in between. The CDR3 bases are TGTGCCAGCAGCTTATTCGGATCCCCTGGGGAGCAGTACTTC. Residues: CASSLFGSPGEQYF.

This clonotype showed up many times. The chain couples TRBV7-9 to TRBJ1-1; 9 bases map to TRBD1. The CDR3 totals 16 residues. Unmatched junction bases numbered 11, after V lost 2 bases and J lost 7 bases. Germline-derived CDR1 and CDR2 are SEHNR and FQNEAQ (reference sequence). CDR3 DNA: TGTGCCAGCAGCTTATACAGGGGGCTATCGCAGATTGAAGCTTTCTTT. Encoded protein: CASSLYRGLSQIEAFF.

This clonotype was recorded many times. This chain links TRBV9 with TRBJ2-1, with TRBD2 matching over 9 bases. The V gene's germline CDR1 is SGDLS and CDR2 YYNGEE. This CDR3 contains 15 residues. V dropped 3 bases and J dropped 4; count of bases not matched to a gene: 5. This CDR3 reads CASSATSGYYNEQFF. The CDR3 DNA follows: TGTGCCAGCAGCGCGACTAGCGGTTATTACAATGAGCAGTTCTTC.

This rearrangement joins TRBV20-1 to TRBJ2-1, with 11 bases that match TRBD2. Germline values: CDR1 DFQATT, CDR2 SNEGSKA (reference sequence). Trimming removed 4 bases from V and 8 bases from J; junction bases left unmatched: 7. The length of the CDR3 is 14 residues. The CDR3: CSATPSGRTDEQFF. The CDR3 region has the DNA TGCAGTGCTACGCCTAGCGGGAGGACCGATGAGCAGTTCTTC.

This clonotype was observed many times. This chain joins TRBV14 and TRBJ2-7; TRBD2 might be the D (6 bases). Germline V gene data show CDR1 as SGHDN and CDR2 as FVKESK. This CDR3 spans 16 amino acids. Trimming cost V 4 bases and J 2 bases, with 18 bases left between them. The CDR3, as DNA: TGTGCCAGCAGCCCCCCGGAGGGAACCCGAACCTACGAGCAGTACTTC. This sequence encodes CASSPPEGTRTYEQYF.

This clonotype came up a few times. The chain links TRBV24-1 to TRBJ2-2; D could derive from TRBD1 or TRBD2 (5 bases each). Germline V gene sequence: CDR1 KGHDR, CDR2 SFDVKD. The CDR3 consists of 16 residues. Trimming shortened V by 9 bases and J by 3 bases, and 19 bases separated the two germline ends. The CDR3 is CATSSSRLGDTGELFF. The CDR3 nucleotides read TGTGCCACCTCATCCTCTCGGTTGGGGGACACCGGGGAGCTGTTTTTT.

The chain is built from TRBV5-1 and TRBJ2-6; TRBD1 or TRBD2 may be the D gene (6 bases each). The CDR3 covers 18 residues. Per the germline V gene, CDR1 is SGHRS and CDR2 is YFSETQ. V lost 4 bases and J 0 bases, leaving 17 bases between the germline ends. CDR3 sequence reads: CASSLGGRDLSGANVLTF. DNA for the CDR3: TGCGCCAGCAGCCTCGGGGGCAGGGATCTCTCTGGGGCCAACGTCCTGACTTTC.

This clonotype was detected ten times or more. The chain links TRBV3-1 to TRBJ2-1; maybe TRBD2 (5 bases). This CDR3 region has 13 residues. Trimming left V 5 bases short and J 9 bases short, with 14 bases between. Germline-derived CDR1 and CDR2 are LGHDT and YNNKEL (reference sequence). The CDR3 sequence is CASSIDQGSEQFF. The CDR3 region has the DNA TGTGCCAGCAGCATCGACCAAGGGAGTGAGCAGTTCTTC.

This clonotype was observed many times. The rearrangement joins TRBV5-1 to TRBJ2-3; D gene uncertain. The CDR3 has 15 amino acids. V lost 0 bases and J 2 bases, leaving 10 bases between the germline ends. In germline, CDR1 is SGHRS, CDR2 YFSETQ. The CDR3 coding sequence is TGCGCCAGCAGCTTGGTAGCCGGCCCCACAGATACGCAGTATTTT. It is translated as CASSLVAGPTDTQYF.

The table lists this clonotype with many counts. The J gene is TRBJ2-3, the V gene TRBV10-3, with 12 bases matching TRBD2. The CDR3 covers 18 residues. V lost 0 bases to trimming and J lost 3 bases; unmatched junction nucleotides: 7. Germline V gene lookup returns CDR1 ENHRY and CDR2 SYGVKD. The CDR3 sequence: CAISESLGLAGGTDTQYF. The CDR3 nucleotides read TGTGCCATCAGTGAGTCCCTGGGACTAGCGGGCGGGACAGATACGCAGTATTTT.

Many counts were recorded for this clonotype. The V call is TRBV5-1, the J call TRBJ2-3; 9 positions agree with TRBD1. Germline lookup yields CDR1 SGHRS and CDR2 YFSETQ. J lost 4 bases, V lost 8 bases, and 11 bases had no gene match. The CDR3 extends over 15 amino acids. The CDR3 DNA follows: TGCGCCAGTAGAATTTCCGGGACAGGGTCAGATACGCAGTATTTT. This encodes CASRISGTGSDTQYF.

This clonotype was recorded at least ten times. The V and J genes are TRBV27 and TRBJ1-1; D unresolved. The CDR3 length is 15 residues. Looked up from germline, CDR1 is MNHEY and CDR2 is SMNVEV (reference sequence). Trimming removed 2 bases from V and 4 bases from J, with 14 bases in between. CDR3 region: CASSLDGRIGTEAFF. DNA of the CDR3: TGTGCCAGCAGTTTAGACGGGAGGATCGGCACTGAAGCTTTCTTT.

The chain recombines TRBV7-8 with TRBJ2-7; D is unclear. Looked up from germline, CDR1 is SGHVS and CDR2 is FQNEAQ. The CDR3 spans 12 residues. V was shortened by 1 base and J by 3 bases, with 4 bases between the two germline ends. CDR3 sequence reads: CASSLDFYEQYF. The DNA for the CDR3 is TGTGCCAGCAGCTTAGACTTCTACGAGCAGTACTTC.

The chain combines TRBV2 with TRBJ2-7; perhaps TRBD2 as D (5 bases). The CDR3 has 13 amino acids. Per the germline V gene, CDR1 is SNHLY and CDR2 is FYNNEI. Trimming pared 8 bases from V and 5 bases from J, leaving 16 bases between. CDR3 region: CASQLLAVHEQYF. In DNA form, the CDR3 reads TGTGCCAGCCAACTCCTAGCCGTCCACGAGCAGTACTTC.

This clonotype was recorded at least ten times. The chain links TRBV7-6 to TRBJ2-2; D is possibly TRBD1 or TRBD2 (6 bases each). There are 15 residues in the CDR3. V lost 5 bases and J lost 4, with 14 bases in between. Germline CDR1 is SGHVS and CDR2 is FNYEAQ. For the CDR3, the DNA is TGTGCCAGCAGCCCCAGGGGAGCGGGCACCGGGGAGCTGTTTTTT. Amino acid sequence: CASSPRGAGTGELFF.

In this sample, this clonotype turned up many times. The CDR3 region is CSVARLAGGPLGYNEQFF. CDR3 bases: TGCAGTGTCGCTCGTCTAGCGGGAGGGCCCTTGGGGTACAATGAGCAGTTCTTC. The chain recombines TRBV20-1 with TRBJ2-1; 12 nucleotides agree with TRBD2. CDR3 size: 18 residues. V dropped 7 bases and J dropped 4; count of bases not matched to a gene: 17. CDR1 is DFQATT, CDR2 SNEGSKA, per germline (reference sequence).

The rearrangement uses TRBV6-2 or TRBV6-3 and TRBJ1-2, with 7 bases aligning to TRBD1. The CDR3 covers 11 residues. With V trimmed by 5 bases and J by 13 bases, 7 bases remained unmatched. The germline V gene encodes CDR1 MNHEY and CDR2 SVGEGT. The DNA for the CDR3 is TGTGCCAGCAGTCCATCGACAGGGATCACCTTC. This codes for CASSPSTGITF.

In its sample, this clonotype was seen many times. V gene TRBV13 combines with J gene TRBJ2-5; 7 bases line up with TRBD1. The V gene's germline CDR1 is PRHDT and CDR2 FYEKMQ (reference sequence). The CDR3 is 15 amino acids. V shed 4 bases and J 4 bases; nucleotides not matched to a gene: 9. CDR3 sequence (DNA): TGTGCCAGCAGCTCGCGGTCACACAGGGGAGAGACCCAGTACTTC. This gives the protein CASSSRSHRGETQYF.

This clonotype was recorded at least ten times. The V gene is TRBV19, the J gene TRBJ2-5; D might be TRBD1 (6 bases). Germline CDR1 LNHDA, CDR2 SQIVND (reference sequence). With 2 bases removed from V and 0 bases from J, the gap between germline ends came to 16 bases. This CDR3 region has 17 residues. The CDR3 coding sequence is TGTGCCAGTAGTATAAGGACAGCGAGCCCGTACCAAGAGACCCAGTACTTC. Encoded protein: CASSIRTASPYQETQYF.

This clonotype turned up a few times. This CDR3 reads CASSSRDRGLIGSRANVLTF. CDR3 in DNA: TGTGCCAGCAGCTCCCGGGACAGGGGGCTAATCGGATCAAGGGCCAACGTCCTGACTTTC. The genes are TRBV12-3 or TRBV12-4 and TRBJ2-6, with 12 bases aligning to TRBD1. The V and J ends lost 6 bases and 5 bases, in that order; junction bases with no gene match: 17. This CDR3 contains 20 residues.